What follows is one T cell receptor (beta chain) and its context. Its matching antigen is unknown. The CDR3 spans 15 residues. Germline V CDR1 and CDR2: SGDLS, YYNGEE. V lost 0 bases and J lost 2, with 11 bases in between. The sample comes from a study of cytomegalovirus exposure and HLA in healthy donors. Across the study: Membership in the Caucasian-associated ancestry cluster was found for about 84% of a few hundred genotyped donors.

The primer mix had 60 Vbeta and 13 Jbeta primers. Only in-frame clones appear in the TCRdb table, and some are missing; sequencing was by immunoSEQ multiplex PCR. Listed are around 100,000 clones; about 3.2% falls within the top ten. Overall study results and limits: Follow-up analysis found HLA locus-dependent TCR association rates, highest for DRB1 and lowest for HLA-C.

Among the donors, all were healthy bone marrow donors. The sequence was collected from a middle-aged man in good health and CMV-seronegative. V gene TRBV9 combines with J gene TRBJ2-5; D is unclear. The sequencing input was PBMCs. The CDR3 DNA is TGTGCCAGCAGCGTAGGCCCGGAGTTACAAGAGACCCAGTACTTC. It codes for CASSVGPELQETQYF.